Listed here are 29 T cell receptor beta chains from one sample, sequenced in a study of a mutant IDH1 vaccine in newly diagnosed glioma. Time point here: baseline, week 1 (first vaccination visit). Regarding treatment: pre-vaccination baseline after standard-of-care therapy. Generated by immunoSEQ multiplex PCR, the TCRdb table keeps only in-frame clones and is missing some. The sample records about 50,000 clones, 80% to 90% being singletons. Sequenced here: PBMCs, sampled from a glioma patient treated with radiotherapy, temozolomide or both. These receptors came from a middle-aged man with glioma.

The chain links TRBV21-1 to TRBJ1-4. TRBV21-1 is flagged as a pseudogene. This CDR3 has 14 residues. In nucleotides, the CDR3 is TGTGCCAGCAGCAATCAGGCCGGCGGGGAAAAACTGTTTTTT. Its translation is CASSNQAGGEKLFF.

J is TRBJ1-1 and V is TRBV10-3; D is unclear. The CDR3 is 12 amino acids. The V and J ends lost 2 bases and 0 bases respectively, with 1 base between them. Germline lookup yields CDR1 ENHRY and CDR2 SYGVKD. CDR3 nucleotides: TGTGCCATCAGTGAGGTGAACACTGAAGCTTTCTTT. This encodes CAISEVNTEAFF.

A remark on this clone: Without the conserved terminal phenylalanine or tryptophan, this CDR3 likely stems from a read error. It is unclear where the CDR3 begins or ends on the DNA, so no DNA is shown, and the CDR3 is as TCRdb lists it. The chain combines TRBV5-6 with TRBJ2-7; no check of the table's D call, TRBD2, against the DNA was made. CDR1 SGHDT and CDR2 YYEEEE come from the germline V gene. The CDR3 has 13 amino acids, counting both end residues. The CDR3 region is CASSSGLAGLLFL.

This clone occurred once. The chain is built from TRBV15 and TRBJ2-7; D gene unclear. Germline CDR1 LNHNV, CDR2 YYDKDF (reference sequence). This CDR3 has 15 residues. V shed 1 base and J shed 2 bases, with 12 bases lying between them. In DNA form, the CDR3 reads TGTGCCACCAGCAGAGTTACCGACCCACCCTACGAGCAGTACTTC. Translated: CATSRVTDPPYEQYF.

The chain employs TRBV27 and TRBJ2-2; 8 bases align to TRBD2. Looked up from germline, CDR1 is MNHEY and CDR2 is SMNVEV (reference sequence). The trim removed 2 bases at V and 9 bases at J, leaving 5 bases unmatched. CDR3 length: 14 residues. The CDR3 coding sequence is TGTGCCAGCAGTTTACACGGGAGGGCGCGGGAGCTGTTTTTT. Protein: CASSLHGRARELFF.

The chain links TRBV29-1 to TRBJ1-3; D remains unclear. Trimming removed 4 bases at V and 2 bases at J, with 6 bases between. There are 12 residues in the CDR3. Per the germline V gene, CDR1 is SQVTM and CDR2 is ANQGSEA. The CDR3 DNA is TGCAGCGTTGTGGGGACTGGAAACACCATATATTTT. It specifies CSVVGTGNTIYF.

This sequence joins TRBV5-1 and TRBJ2-5; 9 bases agree with TRBD1. Germline V gene lookup returns CDR1 SGHRS and CDR2 YFSETQ. The V gene end was trimmed by 2 bases and the J gene end by 5 bases; junction bases not matched to a gene: 10. There are 16 residues in the CDR3. The CDR3 region is CASSLQGALGPETQYF. CDR3 bases: TGCGCCAGCAGCTTACAGGGGGCGCTCGGGCCGGAGACCCAGTACTTC.

This clone was recorded only once. The CDR3 protein is CASSSRGGKGYEQYF. The DNA for the CDR3 is TGTGCCAGCAGCTCAAGGGGGGGTAAAGGCTACGAGCAGTACTTC. The gene calls are TRBV6-1 and TRBJ2-7, with D tentatively TRBD2 (7 bases). The CDR3 has 15 residues. CDR1 and CDR2 from the germline V gene are MNHNS and SASEGT. Trimming took off 6 bases at V and 3 bases at J, with 18 bases between the two ends.

CDR3 nucleotide sequence: TGCGCCAGCAGCCCCATGGCACAGGGGGCCGCCGGGGAGCTGTTTTTT. Its translation is CASSPMAQGAAGELFF. This sequence joins TRBV5-1 and TRBJ2-2, with 9 positions matching TRBD1. CDR3 length: 16 amino acids. Trimming removed 4 bases from V and 6 bases from J; junction bases left unmatched: 10. CDR1 is SGHRS and CDR2 is YFSETQ in the germline V gene.

Points on this clone: The junction differs from germline at one of its ends, possibly a read error. The chain links TRBV9 to TRBJ2-1; D unresolved. CDR3 length: 14 amino acids. Germline-derived CDR1 and CDR2 are SGDLS and YYNGEE. The CDR3 DNA sequence: TGTGCCAGCAGCGTCAGTCTAGTCTACAATGAACAGTTCTTC. Translation: CASSVSLVYNEQFF.

V is TRBV27 and J is TRBJ1-1; D may be TRBD1 (6 bases). The germline CDR1 and CDR2 sequences are MNHEY and SMNVEV (reference sequence). Trimming shortened V by 3 bases and J by 10 bases, and 12 bases separated the two germline ends. The CDR3 has 12 amino acids. CDR3 amino acids: CASSFQGRRAFF. The CDR3, as DNA: TGTGCCAGCAGTTTCCAGGGGAGGCGAGCTTTCTTT.

The chain is built from TRBV19 and TRBJ2-7, with no clear D. CDR1 and CDR2 (germline): LNHDA, SQIVND (reference sequence). The CDR3 extends over 13 amino acids. Trimming removed 5 bases from V and 5 bases from J, with 13 bases in between. CDR3 sequence: CASSPGGSHEQYF. CDR3 in DNA: TGTGCCAGTAGTCCCGGCGGCAGCCACGAGCAGTACTTC. Supplemented by reference TRBV19 and TRBJ2-7, the full variable domain reads DGGITQSPKYLFRKEGQNVTLSCEQNLNHDAMYWYRQDPGQGLRLIYYSQIVNDFQKGDIAEGYSVSREKKESFPLTVTSAQKNPTAFYLCASSPGGSHEQYFGPGTRLTVT.

The V gene is TRBV2, the J gene TRBJ1-4; TRBD1 matches 7 bases. Looked up from germline, CDR1 is SNHLY and CDR2 is FYNNEI. This CDR3 spans 16 amino acids. With V trimmed by 1 base and J by 10 bases, 12 bases remained unmatched. CDR3 sequence (DNA): TGTGCCAGCAGTGAAGGGTTGGGAAGGGGGCCGGGAAAACTGTTTTTT. This codes for CASSEGLGRGPGKLFF.

This chain connects TRBV19 to TRBJ2-5; tentatively, D is TRBD2 (6 bases). CDR1 LNHDA and CDR2 SQIVND come from the germline V gene (reference sequence). The CDR3 totals 15 residues. The germline V and J ends were trimmed by 7 bases and 0 bases, with 15 bases remaining between them. As DNA, the CDR3 is TGTGCCAGTACCCCTGGGGGGAGCAACCAAGAGACCCAGTACTTC. It encodes CASTPGGSNQETQYF.

The chain employs TRBV7-3 and TRBJ2-3; D remains unclear. Per the germline V gene, CDR1 is SGHTA and CDR2 is FQGTGA. The CDR3 extends over 19 amino acids. Trimming pared 5 bases from V and 1 base from J, leaving 25 bases between. The CDR3 loop is CASSPNGRTGEWGTDTQYF. The CDR3 DNA follows: TGTGCCAGCAGCCCTAATGGGCGGACCGGAGAATGGGGCACAGATACGCAGTATTTT.

The chain carries TRBV4-1 and TRBJ1-1, with a tentative D call TRBD1 (5 bases). The CDR3 is 14 residues long. From germline, CDR1 is MGHRA and CDR2 YSYEKL. The V end lost 5 bases, the J end lost 0 bases, and 10 bases lay between the germline ends. Written as DNA, the CDR3 is TGCGCCAGCAGCAGGGACCTTATGAACACTGAAGCTTTCTTT. Translating gives CASSRDLMNTEAFF.

The rearrangement joins TRBV6-5 to TRBJ1-5; no reliable D call. Germline CDR1 reads MNHEY; CDR2 reads SVGAGI. V lost 4 bases and J lost 6, with 4 bases in between. This CDR3 is built from 11 residues. CDR3: CASSSSQPQHF. In nucleotides, the CDR3 is TGTGCCAGCAGTTCTTCTCAGCCCCAGCATTTT.

The chain couples TRBV9 to TRBJ1-2, with a weak D call TRBD1 (6 bases). Germline CDR1 SGDLS, CDR2 YYNGEE. The CDR3 runs 14 residues. Deletions cut 0 bases from V and 8 bases from J, with 14 bases between. The CDR3 coding sequence is TGTGCCAGCAGCGTAGTGCAGGGGCAAGGCGGCTACACCTTC. Translated, it gives CASSVVQGQGGYTF.

This clone was counted between two and nine times. This rearrangement joins TRBV6-6 to TRBJ1-1; TRBD1 matches 7 bases. The CDR3 sequence is 15 residues long. Germline lookup yields CDR1 MNHNY and CDR2 SVGAGI (reference sequence). V shed 6 bases, J shed 0 bases, and the junction held 7 bases outside the gene matches. This CDR3 reads CASSTPGTVNTEAFF. As DNA, the CDR3 is TGTGCCAGCAGCACTCCCGGGACAGTGAACACTGAAGCTTTCTTT.

J is TRBJ2-3 and V is TRBV19; 8 bases agree with TRBD1. The J segment lost 6 bases and the V segment lost 6 bases, leaving 11 bases of the junction unmatched. CDR1 is LNHDA, CDR2 SQIVND, per germline (reference sequence). The CDR3 contains 15 residues. CDR3 coding DNA: TGTGCCAGTAGAAATGGACAGGGTGAGGGGGATACGCAGTATTTT. Translating it yields CASRNGQGEGDTQYF.

CDR3 residues: CASSLGFGNTEAFF. Here the CDR3 DNA reads TGCGCCAGCAGCTTGGGGTTCGGGAACACTGAAGCTTTCTTT. The chain recombines TRBV5-1 with TRBJ1-1; D unclear. The length of the CDR3 is 14 residues. The germline V gene has CDR1 SGHRS and CDR2 YFSETQ. V lost 0 bases and J lost 1, with 7 bases in between.

The chain combines TRBV7-2 with TRBJ1-1, with TRBD1 matching 10 bases. Germline-derived CDR1 and CDR2 are SGHTA and FQGNSA. Trimming cost V 5 bases and J 8 bases; bases outside gene matches: 8. The length of the CDR3 is 14 residues. The chain's CDR3 is CASSLGQGRREAFF. CDR3 nucleotide sequence: TGTGCCAGCAGCCTGGGACAGGGGAGAAGAGAAGCTTTCTTT.

The chain carries TRBV12-5 and TRBJ2-2, with a tentative D call TRBD2 (5 bases). CDR1 and CDR2 (germline): LGHNT, FRNRAP. The CDR3 extends over 14 amino acids. Trimming pared 5 bases from V and 3 bases from J, leaving 10 bases between. The CDR3 nucleotides read TGTGCTAGTGGTCTCAGCGGACACACCGGGGAGCTGTTTTTT. This codes for CASGLSGHTGELFF.

The CDR3: CASSEGRQNTEAFF. The CDR3 DNA follows: TGTGCCAGCAGTGAGGGCAGGCAGAACACTGAAGCTTTCTTT. The chain recombines TRBV25-1 with TRBJ1-1; unclear D gene. Germline V gene sequence: CDR1 MGHDK, CDR2 SYGVNS. The CDR3 loop spans 14 amino acids. Trimming took off 3 bases at V and 1 base at J, with 9 bases between the two ends.

CDR3 in DNA: TGTGCCAGCAGCTCCGGGACTGGTTATAACTATGGCTACACCTTC. Amino acid sequence: CASSSGTGYNYGYTF. The chain couples TRBV7-2 to TRBJ1-2; tentatively, D is TRBD1 (5 bases). V was clipped by 4 bases and J by 1 base, with 13 bases between them. The germline V gene encodes CDR1 SGHTA and CDR2 FQGNSA. The CDR3 consists of 15 residues.

The rearrangement joins TRBV6-5 to TRBJ2-1, with D perhaps TRBD2 (6 bases). Trimming cost V 5 bases and J 0 bases, with 11 bases left between them. The V gene's germline CDR1 is MNHEY and CDR2 SVGAGI. The CDR3 runs 15 residues. Here the CDR3 reads CASSGDWSSYNEQFF. CDR3 coding DNA: TGTGCCAGCAGTGGGGACTGGAGCTCCTACAATGAGCAGTTCTTC.

The V gene is TRBV11-2, the J gene TRBJ1-1; 10 bases align to TRBD1. Germline assignment: CDR1 SGHAT and CDR2 FQNNGV. CDR3 length equals 15 residues. With V trimmed by 5 bases and J by 5 bases, 8 bases remained unmatched. The CDR3 nucleotides are TGTGCCAGCAGCCCGAGACAGGGGGCGCGGACTGAAGCTTTCTTT. Protein product: CASSPRQGARTEAFF.

The chain links TRBV5-4 to TRBJ2-2; 10 bases align to TRBD2. This CDR3 contains 19 residues. CDR1 and CDR2 from the germline V gene are SGHNT and YYREEE (reference sequence). Losses at the gene ends were 4 bases for V and 4 bases for J; bases not matched to a gene: 16. CDR3 DNA: TGTGCCAGCAGCGTCCCCGGGACTAGCGTCCCCCTTGGCACCGGGGAGCTGTTTTTT. Amino acids: CASSVPGTSVPLGTGELFF.

The gene calls are TRBV7-8 and TRBJ1-1; 8 bases line up with TRBD1. Trimming took 3 bases from V and 7 from J; bases not matched to a gene: 7. The CDR3 extends over 14 amino acids. Germline CDR1 is SGHVS and CDR2 is FQNEAQ. CDR3 protein: CASSFSSGTGEAFF. The CDR3 nucleotides read TGTGCCAGCAGCTTTTCCTCCGGGACAGGTGAAGCTTTCTTT.